This T cell receptor beta chain was recovered during a study of OX40 agonist ivuxolimab in advanced cancers. About the research overall: Patients were infused with ivuxolimab every 2 weeks at 0.01 to 10 mg/kg. Three partial responders included one hepatocellular carcinoma patient and two cutaneous melanoma patients.

V gave up 1 base and J gave up 4 bases; unmatched junction bases: 2. The germline CDR1 and CDR2 sequences are MGHDK and SYGVNS. This CDR3 region has 14 residues. TCRdb keeps only in-frame clones here, not all; method: immunoSEQ multiplex PCR. The sample has fewer than 20,000 clones, around three quarters seen once. Sample: CD4+ or CD8+ T cells sorted from blood, taken in a trial of the OX40 agonist ivuxolimab. The chain couples TRBV25-1 to TRBJ2-5, with 8 bases identical to TRBD1. The receptor was derived from an adult with an advanced solid tumor such as melanoma, head and neck, liver or kidney cancer. CDR3 coding DNA: TGTGCCAGCAGTGAATCCAGGGGGCGAGAGACCCAGTACTTC. It specifies CASSESRGRETQYF.